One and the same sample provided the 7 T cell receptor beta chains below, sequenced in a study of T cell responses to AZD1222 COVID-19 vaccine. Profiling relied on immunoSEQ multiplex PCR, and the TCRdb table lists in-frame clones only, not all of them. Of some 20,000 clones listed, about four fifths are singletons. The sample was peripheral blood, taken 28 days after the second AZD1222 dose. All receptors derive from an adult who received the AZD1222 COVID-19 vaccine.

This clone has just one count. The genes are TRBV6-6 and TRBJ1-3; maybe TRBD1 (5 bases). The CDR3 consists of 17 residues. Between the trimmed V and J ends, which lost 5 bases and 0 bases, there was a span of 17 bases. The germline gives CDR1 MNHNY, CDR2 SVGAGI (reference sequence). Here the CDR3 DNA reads TGTGCCAGCAGTCCCCAACAGGCGAAAAGCTCTGGAAACACCATATATTTT. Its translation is CASSPQQAKSSGNTIYF.

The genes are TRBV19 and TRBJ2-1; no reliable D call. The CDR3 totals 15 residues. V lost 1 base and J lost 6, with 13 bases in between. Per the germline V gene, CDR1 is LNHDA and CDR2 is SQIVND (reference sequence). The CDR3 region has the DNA TGTGCCAGTAGTATAGGTAATAGTCCCGCCAATGAGCAGTTCTTC. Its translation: CASSIGNSPANEQFF.

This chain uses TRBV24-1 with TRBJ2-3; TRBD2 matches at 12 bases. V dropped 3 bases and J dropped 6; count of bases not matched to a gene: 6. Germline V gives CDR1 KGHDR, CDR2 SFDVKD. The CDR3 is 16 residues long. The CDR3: CATSDRLAGVRDTQYF. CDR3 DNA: TGTGCCACCAGTGATCGACTAGCGGGAGTTCGGGATACGCAGTATTTT.

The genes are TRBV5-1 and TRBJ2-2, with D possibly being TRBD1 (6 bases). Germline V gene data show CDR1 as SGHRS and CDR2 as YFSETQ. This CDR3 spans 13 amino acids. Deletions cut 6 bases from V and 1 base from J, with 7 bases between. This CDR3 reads CASKTGNTGELFF. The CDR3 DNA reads TGCGCCAGCAAGACAGGGAACACCGGGGAGCTGTTTTTT.

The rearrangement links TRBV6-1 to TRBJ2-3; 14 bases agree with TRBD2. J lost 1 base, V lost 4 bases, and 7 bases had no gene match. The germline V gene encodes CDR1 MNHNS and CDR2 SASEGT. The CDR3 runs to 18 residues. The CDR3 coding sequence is TGTGCCAGCAGTGTAGGGACTAGCGGGAGAGGGGGCACAGATACGCAGTATTTT. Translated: CASSVGTSGRGGTDTQYF.

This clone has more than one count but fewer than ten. CDR3 loop: CASSAEVGLVTDTQYF. The CDR3, as DNA: TGTGCCAGCAGCGCAGAAGTAGGCCTAGTCACAGATACGCAGTATTTT. The J gene is TRBJ2-3, the V gene TRBV3-1 (or the pseudogene TRBV3-2); no reliable D call. V was clipped by 5 bases and J by 2 bases, with 17 bases between them. In germline, CDR1 is LGHDT, CDR2 YNNKEL (reference sequence). This CDR3 has 16 residues.

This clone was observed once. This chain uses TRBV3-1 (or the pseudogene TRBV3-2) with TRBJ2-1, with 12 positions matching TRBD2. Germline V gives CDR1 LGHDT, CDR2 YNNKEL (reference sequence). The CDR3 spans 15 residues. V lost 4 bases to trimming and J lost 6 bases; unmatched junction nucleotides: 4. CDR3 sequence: CASSPRTSGVNEQFF. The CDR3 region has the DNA TGTGCCAGCAGCCCGAGGACTAGCGGGGTCAATGAGCAGTTCTTC.